Described below is a single T cell receptor beta chain sequence and its context. Its specificity is unknown. The entry originates in a study of shared clonotypes between healthy human individuals. Overall study findings and caveats: A few donors had roughly 5.2% of their naive CD4 clonotypes in common. Sequencing depth was expected to influence donor clonotype sharing.

The V segment lost 3 bases and the J segment 5 bases; nucleotides outside the gene matches: 6. Germline V gene data show CDR1 as MNHEY and CDR2 as SMNVEV (reference sequence). The CDR3 is 14 residues long. The protocol was immunoSEQ multiplex PCR, while the TCRdb copy is restricted to in-frame clones and leaves out a portion. The sample has hundreds of thousands of clones; 90% to 96% are singletons. Sequencing was carried out using naive CD4+ T cells sorted from blood. Subset reported: CD45RA+ positively selected. The origin of this receptor is a woman under 40 in good health. This rearrangement joins TRBV27 to TRBJ2-7; 8 bases align to TRBD1. The CDR3 loop is CASSFLGQVNEQYF. The CDR3 region has the DNA TGTGCCAGCAGTTTTCTGGGACAGGTAAACGAGCAGTACTTC.